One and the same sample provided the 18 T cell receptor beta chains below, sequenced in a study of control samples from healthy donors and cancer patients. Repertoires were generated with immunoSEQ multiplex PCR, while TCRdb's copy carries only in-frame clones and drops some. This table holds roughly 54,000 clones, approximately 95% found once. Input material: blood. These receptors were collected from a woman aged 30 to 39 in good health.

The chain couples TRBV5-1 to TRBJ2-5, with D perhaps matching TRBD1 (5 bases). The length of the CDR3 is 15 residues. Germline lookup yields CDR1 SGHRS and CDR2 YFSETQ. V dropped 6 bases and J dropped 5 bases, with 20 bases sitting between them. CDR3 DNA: TGCGCCAGCATCCTTAAACCTTCAGGGCTGGAGACCCAGTACTTC. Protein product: CASILKPSGLETQYF.

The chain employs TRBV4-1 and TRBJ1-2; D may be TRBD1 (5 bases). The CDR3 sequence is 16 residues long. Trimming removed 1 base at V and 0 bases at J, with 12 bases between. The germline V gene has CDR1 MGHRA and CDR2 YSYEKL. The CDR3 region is CASSQVEGMANYGYTF. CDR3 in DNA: TGCGCCAGCAGCCAAGTTGAGGGGATGGCTAACTATGGCTACACCTTC.

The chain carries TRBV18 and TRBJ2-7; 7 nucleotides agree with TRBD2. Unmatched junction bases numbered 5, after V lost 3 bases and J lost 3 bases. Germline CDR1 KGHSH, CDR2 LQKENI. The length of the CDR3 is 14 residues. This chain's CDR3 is CASSPSSGIYEQYF. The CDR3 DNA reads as TGTGCCAGCTCACCCTCTAGCGGAATCTACGAGCAGTACTTC.

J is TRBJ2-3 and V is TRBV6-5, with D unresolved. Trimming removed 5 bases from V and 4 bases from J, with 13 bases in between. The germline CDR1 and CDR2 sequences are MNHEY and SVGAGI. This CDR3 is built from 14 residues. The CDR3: CASSKQPLPDTQYF. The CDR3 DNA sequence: TGTGCCAGCAGTAAACAGCCTCTCCCAGATACGCAGTATTTT.

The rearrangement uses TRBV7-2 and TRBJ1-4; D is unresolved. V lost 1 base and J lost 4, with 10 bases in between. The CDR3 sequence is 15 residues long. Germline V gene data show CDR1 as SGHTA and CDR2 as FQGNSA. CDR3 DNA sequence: TGTGCCAGCAGCTTAGTTTCCAGCTTTAATGAAAAACTGTTTTTT. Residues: CASSLVSSFNEKLFF.

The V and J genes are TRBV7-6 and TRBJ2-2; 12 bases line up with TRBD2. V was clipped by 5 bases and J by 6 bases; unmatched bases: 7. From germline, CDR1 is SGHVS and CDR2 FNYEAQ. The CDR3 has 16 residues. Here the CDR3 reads CASSQTSGRWSGELFF. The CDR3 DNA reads TGTGCCAGCAGCCAGACTAGCGGGAGATGGTCCGGGGAGCTGTTTTTT.

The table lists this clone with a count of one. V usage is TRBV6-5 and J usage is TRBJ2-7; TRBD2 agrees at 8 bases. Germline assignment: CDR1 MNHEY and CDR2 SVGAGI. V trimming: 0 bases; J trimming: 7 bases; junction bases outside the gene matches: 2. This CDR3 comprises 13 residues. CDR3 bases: TGTGCCAGCAGTTACTCGCCGGGAGGGGAGCAGTACTTC. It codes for CASSYSPGGEQYF.

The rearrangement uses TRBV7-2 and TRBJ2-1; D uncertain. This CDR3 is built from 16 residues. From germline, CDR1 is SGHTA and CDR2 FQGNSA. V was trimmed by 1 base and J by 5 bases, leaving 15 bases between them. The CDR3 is CASSLVSPRLHNEQFF. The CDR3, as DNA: TGTGCCAGCAGCTTAGTAAGTCCTCGGCTGCACAATGAGCAGTTCTTC.

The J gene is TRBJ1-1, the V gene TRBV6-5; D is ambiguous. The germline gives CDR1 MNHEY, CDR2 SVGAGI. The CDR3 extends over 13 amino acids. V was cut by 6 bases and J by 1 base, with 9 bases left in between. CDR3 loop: CASRPRGNTEAFF. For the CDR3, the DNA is TGTGCCAGCAGACCTCGGGGGAACACTGAAGCTTTCTTT.

This CDR3 is CASSTSGGTYEQYF. The CDR3 DNA reads as TGTGCCAGCTCAACTAGCGGGGGAACCTACGAGCAGTACTTC. V usage is TRBV18 and J usage is TRBJ2-7; 11 bases fit TRBD2. The CDR3 runs 14 residues. Losses at the gene ends were 5 bases for V and 2 bases for J; bases not matched to a gene: 2. Looked up from germline, CDR1 is KGHSH and CDR2 is LQKENI.

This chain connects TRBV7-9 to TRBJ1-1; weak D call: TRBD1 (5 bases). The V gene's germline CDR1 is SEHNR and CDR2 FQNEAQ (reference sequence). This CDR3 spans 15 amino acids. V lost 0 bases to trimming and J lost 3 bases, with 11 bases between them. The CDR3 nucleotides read TGTGCCAGCAGCTTAGCTGCTGCGGGGGACACTGAAGCTTTCTTT. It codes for CASSLAAAGDTEAFF.

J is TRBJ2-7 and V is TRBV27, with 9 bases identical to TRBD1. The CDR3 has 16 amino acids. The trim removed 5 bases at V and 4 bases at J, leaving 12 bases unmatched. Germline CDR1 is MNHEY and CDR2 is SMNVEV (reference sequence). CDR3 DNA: TGTGCCAGCAGTCCAACCGGGACAGGGAAATCGTACGAGCAGTACTTC. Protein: CASSPTGTGKSYEQYF.

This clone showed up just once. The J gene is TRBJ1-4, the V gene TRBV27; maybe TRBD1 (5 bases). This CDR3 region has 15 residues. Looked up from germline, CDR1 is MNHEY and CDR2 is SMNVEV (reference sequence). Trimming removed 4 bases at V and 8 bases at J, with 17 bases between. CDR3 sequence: CASSSRGPYREKLFF. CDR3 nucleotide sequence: TGTGCCAGCAGTTCTCGGGGCCCGTACAGGGAAAAACTGTTTTTT.

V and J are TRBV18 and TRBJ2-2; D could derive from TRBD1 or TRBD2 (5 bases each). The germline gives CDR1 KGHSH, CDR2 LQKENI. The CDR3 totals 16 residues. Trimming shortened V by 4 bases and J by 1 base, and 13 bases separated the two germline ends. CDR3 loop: CASSRGVAGNTGELFF. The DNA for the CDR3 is TGTGCCAGCTCACGAGGGGTTGCTGGGAACACCGGGGAGCTGTTTTTT. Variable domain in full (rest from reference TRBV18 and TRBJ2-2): NAGVMQNPRHLVRRRGQEARLRCSPMKGHSHVYWYRQLPEEGLKFMVYLQKENIIDESGMPKERFSAEFPKEGPSILRIQQVVRGDSAAYFCASSRGVAGNTGELFFGEGSRLTVL.

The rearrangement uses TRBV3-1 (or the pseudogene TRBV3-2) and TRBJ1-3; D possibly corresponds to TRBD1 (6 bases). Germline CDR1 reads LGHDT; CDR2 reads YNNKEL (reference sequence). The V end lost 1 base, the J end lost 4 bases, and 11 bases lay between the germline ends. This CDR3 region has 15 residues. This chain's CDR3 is CASSQVTGAGNTIYF. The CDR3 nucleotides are TGTGCCAGCAGCCAAGTAACGGGGGCCGGAAACACCATATATTTT.

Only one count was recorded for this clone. This CDR3 is CASSPNTGDTEAFF. DNA of the CDR3: TGTGCCAGCAGCCCAAACACAGGGGACACTGAAGCTTTCTTT. This chain uses TRBV5-4 with TRBJ1-1; TRBD1 agrees at 7 bases. The germline V gene has CDR1 SGHNT and CDR2 YYREEE (reference sequence). J was trimmed by 3 bases and V by 4 bases; bases with no gene match: 6. The CDR3 is 14 residues long.

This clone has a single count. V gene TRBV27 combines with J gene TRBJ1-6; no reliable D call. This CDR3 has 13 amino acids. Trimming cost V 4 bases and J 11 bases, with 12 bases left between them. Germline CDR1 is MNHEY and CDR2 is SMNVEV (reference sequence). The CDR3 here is CASSSTESTPLHF. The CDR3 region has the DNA TGTGCCAGCAGTTCCACCGAGAGTACACCCCTCCACTTT.

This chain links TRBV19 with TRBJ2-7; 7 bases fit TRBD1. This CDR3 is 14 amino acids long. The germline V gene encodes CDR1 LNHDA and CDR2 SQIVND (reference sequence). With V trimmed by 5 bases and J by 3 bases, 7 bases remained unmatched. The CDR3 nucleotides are TGTGCCAGTAGTTTCGGGACAGAGGACTACGAGCAGTACTTC. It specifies CASSFGTEDYEQYF. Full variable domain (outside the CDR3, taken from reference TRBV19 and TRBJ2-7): DGGITQSPKYLFRKEGQNVTLSCEQNLNHDAMYWYRQDPGQGLRLIYYSQIVNDFQKGDIAEGYSVSREKKESFPLTVTSAQKNPTAFYLCASSFGTEDYEQYFGPGTRLTVT.